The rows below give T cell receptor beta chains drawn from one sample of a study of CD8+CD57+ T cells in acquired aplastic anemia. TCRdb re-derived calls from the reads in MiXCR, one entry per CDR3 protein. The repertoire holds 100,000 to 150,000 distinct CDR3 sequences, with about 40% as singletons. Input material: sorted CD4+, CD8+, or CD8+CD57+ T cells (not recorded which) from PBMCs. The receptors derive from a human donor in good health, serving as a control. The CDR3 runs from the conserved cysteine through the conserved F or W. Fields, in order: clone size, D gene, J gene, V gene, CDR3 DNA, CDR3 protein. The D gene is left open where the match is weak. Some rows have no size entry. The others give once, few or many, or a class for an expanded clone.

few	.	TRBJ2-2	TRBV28	TGTGCCAGCAGTTTACAACTCGGGGAGCTGTTTTTT	CASSLQLGELFF
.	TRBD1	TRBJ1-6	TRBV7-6	TGTGCCAGCGGAGACAGGACAGGAAATAATTCACCCCTCCACTTT	CASGDRTGNNSPLHF
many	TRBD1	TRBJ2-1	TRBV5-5	TGTGCCAGCAGCTTAAGCTTGACAGGGCGCTACAATGAGCAGTTCTTC	CASSLSLTGRYNEQFF
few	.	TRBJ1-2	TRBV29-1	TGCAGCGTTTTGACCCGTAGCGGCTACACCTTC	CSVLTRSGYTF
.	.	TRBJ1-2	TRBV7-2	TGTGCCAGCAGCTTAGATTCGGACTATGGCTACACCTTC	CASSLDSDYGYTF
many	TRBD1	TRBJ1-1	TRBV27	TGTGCCAGCAGTGTTAACAGGGGGACGAAAGCTTTCTTT	CASSVNRGTKAFF
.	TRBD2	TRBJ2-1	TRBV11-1	TGTGCCAGCAGCTTAGTATTCCGTAGCGGGAGTTTCGATGACCAGTTCTTC	CASSLVFRSGSFDDQFF
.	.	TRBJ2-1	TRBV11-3	TGTGCCAGCAGCCCACCAGACAGGATAAATGAGCAGTTCTTC	CASSPPDRINEQFF
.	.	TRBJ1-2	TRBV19	TGTGCCAGTAGTATAACGGCGGACAATGGCTACACCTTC	CASSITADNGYTF
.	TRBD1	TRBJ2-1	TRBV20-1	TGCAGTGCCACGCCGGGACAGGACTACAATGAGCAGTTCTTC	CSATPGQDYNEQFF
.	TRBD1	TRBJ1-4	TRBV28	TGTGCCAGCAGCTCTTACAGGGGGGAAAAACTGTTTTTT	CASSSYRGEKLFF
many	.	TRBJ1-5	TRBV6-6	TGTGCCAGCAGTTACTCATCAGGGTTACGGCATCAGCCCCAGCATTTT	CASSYSSGLRHQPQHF
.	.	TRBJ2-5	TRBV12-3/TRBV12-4	TGTGCCAGCAGTTTGAGGACAGCGAAACAAGAGACCCAGTACTTC	CASSLRTAKQETQYF
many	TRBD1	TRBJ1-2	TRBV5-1	TGCGCCAGCAGCTTGGAACCAGGGGGCTATGGCTACACCTTC	CASSLEPGGYGYTF
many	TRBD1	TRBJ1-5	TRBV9	TGTGCCAGCAGCGTAGACGGCCAGGGGGATCAGCCCCAGCATTTT	CASSVDGQGDQPQHF
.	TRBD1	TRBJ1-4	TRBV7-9	TGTGCCAGCAGCCGGACAGGGGGCTATGAAAAACTGTTTTTT	CASSRTGGYEKLFF
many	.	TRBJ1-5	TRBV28	TGTGCCAGCAGGACGAATCAGCCCCAGCATTTT	CASRTNQPQHF
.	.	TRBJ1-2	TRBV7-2	TGTGCCAGCAGCTTAAGACAGGAGGATGGCTACACCTTC	CASSLRQEDGYTF
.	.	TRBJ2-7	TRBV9	TGTGCTAGACTGGGCGCTTGGGAGCAGTACTTC	CARLGAWEQYF
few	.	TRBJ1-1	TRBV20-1	TGCAGTGCTAGAGTGAACCAGGTTGAAGCTTTCTTT	CSARVNQVEAFF
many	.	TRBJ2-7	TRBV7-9	TGTGCCAGCAGCCCCGCACAGGGAACCTACGAGCAGTACTTC	CASSPAQGTYEQYF
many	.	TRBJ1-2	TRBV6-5	TGTGCCAGCAGTTACCATTCTGACAGAACGCGCTATGGCTACACCTTC	CASSYHSDRTRYGYTF
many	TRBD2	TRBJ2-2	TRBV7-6	TGTGCCAGCAGCTGGGGACTAGCGGGAGCGTACGCCGGGGAGCTGTTTTTT	CASSWGLAGAYAGELFF
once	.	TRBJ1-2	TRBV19	TGTGCCAGTAGTATAGATGCCGGACTATATGGCTACACCTTC	CASSIDAGLYGYTF
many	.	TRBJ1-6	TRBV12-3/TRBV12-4	TGTGCCAGCAGCCCCTATGCAAGTCAGGGGAGGTCCTATAATTCACCCCTCCACTTT	CASSPYASQGRSYNSPLHF
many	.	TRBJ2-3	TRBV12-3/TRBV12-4	TGTGCCAGCAGCATCCGCACAGATACGCAGTATTTT	CASSIRTDTQYF
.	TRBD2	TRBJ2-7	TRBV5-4	TGTGCCAGCAGCAAACCGGGACTAGATCTTTACGAGCGGTGCTTC	CASSKPGLDLYERCF
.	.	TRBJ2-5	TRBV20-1	TGCAGTGCTAGAGATCTCGAACAGTCCAGCCAAGAGACCCAGTACTTC	CSARDLEQSSQETQYF
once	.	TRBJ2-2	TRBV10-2	TGCGCCAGCAGTGAGTCGTTCGACACCGGGGAGCTGTTTTTT	CASSESFDTGELFF
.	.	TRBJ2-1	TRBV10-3	TGTGCCATCAGTGAGTCGGTGGGAAACGAGCAGTTCTTC	CAISESVGNEQFF
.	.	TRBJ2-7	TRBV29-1	TGCAGCGCTACCGACAGCAGCCTCTACGAGCAGTACTTC	CSATDSSLYEQYF
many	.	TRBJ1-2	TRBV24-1	TGTGCCACCAGTGCCCGGGACGGAATTAACTATGGCTACACCTTC	CATSARDGINYGYTF
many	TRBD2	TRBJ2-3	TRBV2	TGTGCCAGTAGCGGGAGGGCTAGCACAGATACGCAGTATTTT	CASSGRASTDTQYF
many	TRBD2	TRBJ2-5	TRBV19	TGTGCCAGTAGCCCCGGGACTAGCGGGGAGACCCAGTACTTC	CASSPGTSGETQYF
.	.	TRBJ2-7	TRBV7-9	TGTGCCAGCAGCCCGTGGGCCTTATACGAGCAGTACTTC	CASSPWALYEQYF
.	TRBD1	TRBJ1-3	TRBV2	TGTGGCAGCAGTGGCGGACAGGGAAACACCATATATTTC	CGSSGGQGNTIYF
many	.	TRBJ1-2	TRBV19	TGTGCCAGTAGTACGGCGAACAGGGATACTGGCTACACCTTC	CASSTANRDTGYTF
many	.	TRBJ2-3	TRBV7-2	TGTGCCAGCAGCCGTCTCACAGATACGCAGTATTTT	CASSRLTDTQYF
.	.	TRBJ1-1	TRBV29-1	TGCAGCGTCCGGGCGGGGAGCACTGAAGCTTTCTTT	CSVRAGSTEAFF
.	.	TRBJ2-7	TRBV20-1	TGCAGTGCTAGAGGACGCGCAGGGACCTACGAGCAGTACTTC	CSARGRAGTYEQYF
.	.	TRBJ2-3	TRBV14	TGTGCCAGCAGCCTTCTCCGTTCTAGGCCTGATGGCACAGATACGCAGTATTTT	CASSLLRSRPDGTDTQYF
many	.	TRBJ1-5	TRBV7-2	TGTGCCAGCAGCTTAGTGGCAGTTAGCAATCAGCCCCAGCATTTT	CASSLVAVSNQPQHF
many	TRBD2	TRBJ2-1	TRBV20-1	TGCAGTGTTCCCCCGGGGGGGAGAGGGTACAATGAGCAGTTCTTC	CSVPPGGRGYNEQFF
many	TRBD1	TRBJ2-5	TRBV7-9	TGTGCCAGCAGCACGGGACAGTACCAAGAGACCCAGTACTTC	CASSTGQYQETQYF
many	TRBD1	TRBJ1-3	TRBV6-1	TGTGCCAGCAGCGATACGGTCATATCGGGACAGGGCTCTGGAAACACCATATATTTT	CASSDTVISGQGSGNTIYF
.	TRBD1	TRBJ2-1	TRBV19	TGTGCCAGTAGTATAGCTGGGACAGCCTACAATGAGCAGTTCTTC	CASSIAGTAYNEQFF
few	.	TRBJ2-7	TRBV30	TGTGCCTGGAGTGCCCCCCCCGGCGTAAAAAGACCCTACGAGCAGTACTTC	CAWSAPPGVKRPYEQYF
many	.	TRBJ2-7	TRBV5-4	TGTGCCAGCAGCTTGGAGACGACTAGCTCCTACGAGCAGTACTTC	CASSLETTSSYEQYF
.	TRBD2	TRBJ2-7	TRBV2	TGTGCCAGCAGTGATAGCGGGGGGGCTTTCGGCGAGCAGTACTTC	CASSDSGGAFGEQYF
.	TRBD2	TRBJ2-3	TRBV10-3	TGTGCCATCAGTCCACTAGCGGGGGCCACAGATACGCAGTATTTT	CAISPLAGATDTQYF
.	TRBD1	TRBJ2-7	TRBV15	TGTGCCACCAGCCCCCGGGACAGGGGTGGCGAGCAGTACTTC	CATSPRDRGGEQYF
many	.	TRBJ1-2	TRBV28	TGTGCCAGCTGGGCAGGGGACTTTGCTAACTATGGCTACACCTTC	CASWAGDFANYGYTF
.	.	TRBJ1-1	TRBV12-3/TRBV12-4	TGTGCCAGCAGATCCGGGACAATAAGCCGGGGGATACTGGGGAACACTGAAGCTTTCTTT	CASRSGTISRGILGNTEAFF
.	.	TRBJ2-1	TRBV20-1	TGCAGCGCCCCCACCCCCGGCGGCTACGAGCAGTTCTTC	CSAPTPGGYEQFF
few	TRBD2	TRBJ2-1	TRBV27	TGTGCCAGCTCCTTTTACGGGGGGGCGCAGGGTGATGAGCAGTTCTTC	CASSFYGGAQGDEQFF
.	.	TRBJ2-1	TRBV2	TGTGCCAGCATCGGGACTGGCGACAATGAGCAGTTCTTC	CASIGTGDNEQFF
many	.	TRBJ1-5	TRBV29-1	TGCAGCGTTGGGACCGGCCATAGCAATCAGCCCCAGCATTTT	CSVGTGHSNQPQHF